This TCR beta chain was documented in a study of blood T cell repertoires in COVID-19 (dated by TCRdb to 2018 to 2021). Some background on the complete study: Samples from collaborators originated in the United States, Italy and Spain and spanned both the acute and convalescent phases of COVID-19. Where available, HLA class I and class II types were obtained from metadata supplied by the sample provider rather than from assay-based typing. Deeply sampled blood TCRbeta repertoires from subjects exposed to, actively infected with, or recovered from COVID-19 were included in the dataset. The material from the prospective study consisted of cDNA or gDNA derived from T cells, B-cell-depleted T cells, or PBMCs. Samples were obtained from the ongoing ImmuneRACE study (first 160 participants) and from about 1,300 subjects provided by 6 global collaborators. A freely available public database, intended as a resource for researchers studying the immune response to SARS-CoV-2, is where the repertoires were released. Nearly every sample came with metadata listing a de-identified subject ID, COVID-19 status, age in years and sex.

Enrolling through a virtual design, the prospective study's participants ranged in age from roughly 18 to 89 years and lived across 20 to 30 United States geographic areas. To assign participants to cohorts, the prospective study relied on clinical history that participants themselves reported in a screening survey and a study questionnaire. Exposed participants had been in contact with someone with a PCR-confirmed or clinician-diagnosed COVID-19 case within 2 weeks of study entry. Mobile phlebotomists in the prospective study collected whole blood, serum and a nasopharyngeal or oropharyngeal swab from every participant. Participants in the prospective study had the option to provide additional blood draws and questionnaires over a 2-month period. Before DNA extraction, blood samples from the prospective study were shipped at room temperature or frozen. Study-wide findings and limitations: The quantity of clinical and demographic metadata differed by source and by participant and was supplied without curation.

With respect to this clone: The antigen this receptor binds is unknown. No qualities accompany the bases; no much larger clone lies one base away.

Between the V and J ends, shortened by 7 bases and 6 bases respectively, the junction contains 21 bases. The CDR3, cysteine through phenylalanine, is 15 amino acids long. Only CDR3 DNA is held: 45 bases, read in frame from base 1. The germline V gene (reference sequence) sets CDR1 to LNHDA and CDR2 to SQIVND. The immunoSEQ Assay, a bias-controlled multiplex PCR, was used to amplify TCRbeta CDR3 regions from genomic DNA. In the paper's pipeline: Within the assay, amplification of reference gene primers was used to estimate how many nucleated cells each sample contained. To quantify the absolute abundance of each unique TCRbeta CDR3 rearrangement, sequence reads were collapsed and filtered. Productive Simpson clonality was computed per sample as the square root of Simpson's diversity index over productive rearrangements. TCRdb's version of the immuneACCESS table is confined to in-frame rearrangements and falls short of the full clone set. An unresolved V gene accounts for under half of the shortfall where checked; the remainder is of unknown origin. For V, J and clone size, that table is used; D and trimming come from the DNA. The sample table records 250,000 or so clones; over 70% of these occur just once. The biggest ten clones account for approximately 3.4% of the sample.

The source of this sequence is a woman aged 35 to 49 who had been exposed to COVID-19. The material sequenced was PBMCs or T cells enriched from blood (not recorded which). The chain uses TRBV19 and TRBJ1-1; a tentative D match to TRBD1 spans 6 bases. The CDR3 has the sequence CASTTSRLTGAEAFF. The nucleotides are TGTGCCAGTACCACATCACGGTTGACAGGTGCTGAAGCTTTCTTT.